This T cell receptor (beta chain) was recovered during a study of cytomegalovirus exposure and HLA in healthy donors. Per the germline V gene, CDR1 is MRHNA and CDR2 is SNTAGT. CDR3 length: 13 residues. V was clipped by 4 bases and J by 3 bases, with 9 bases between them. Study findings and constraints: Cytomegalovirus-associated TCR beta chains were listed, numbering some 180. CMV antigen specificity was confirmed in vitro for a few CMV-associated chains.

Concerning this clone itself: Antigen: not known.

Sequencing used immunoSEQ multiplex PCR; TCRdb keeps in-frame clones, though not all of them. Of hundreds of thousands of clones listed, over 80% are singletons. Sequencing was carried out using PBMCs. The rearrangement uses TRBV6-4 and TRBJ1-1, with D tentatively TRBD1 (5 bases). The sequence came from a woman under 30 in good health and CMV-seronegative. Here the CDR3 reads CASSAQGHTEAFF. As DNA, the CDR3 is TGTGCCAGCAGTGCCCAGGGACACACTGAAGCTTTCTTT.